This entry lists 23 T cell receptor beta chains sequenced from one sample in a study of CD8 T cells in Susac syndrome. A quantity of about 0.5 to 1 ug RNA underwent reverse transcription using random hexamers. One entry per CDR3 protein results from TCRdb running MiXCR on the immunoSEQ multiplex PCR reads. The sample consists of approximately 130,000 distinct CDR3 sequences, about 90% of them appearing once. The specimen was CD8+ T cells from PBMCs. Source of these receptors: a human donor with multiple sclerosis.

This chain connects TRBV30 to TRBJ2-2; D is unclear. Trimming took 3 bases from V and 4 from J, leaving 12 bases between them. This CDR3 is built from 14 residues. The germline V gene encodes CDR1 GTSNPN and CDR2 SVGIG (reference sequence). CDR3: CAWRVYPGTGELFF. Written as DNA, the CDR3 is TGTGCCTGGAGAGTCTATCCGGGCACCGGGGAGCTGTTTTTT.

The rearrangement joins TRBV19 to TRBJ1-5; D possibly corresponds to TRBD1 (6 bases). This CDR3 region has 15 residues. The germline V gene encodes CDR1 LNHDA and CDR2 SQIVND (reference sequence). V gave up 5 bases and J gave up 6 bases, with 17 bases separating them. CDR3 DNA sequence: TGTGCCAGTAGTCCCCCCGGGGGCGACGTTCAGCCCCAGCATTTT. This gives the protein CASSPPGGDVQPQHF. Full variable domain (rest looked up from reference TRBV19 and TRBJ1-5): DGGITQSPKYLFRKEGQNVTLSCEQNLNHDAMYWYRQDPGQGLRLIYYSQIVNDFQKGDIAEGYSVSREKKESFPLTVTSAQKNPTAFYLCASSPPGGDVQPQHFGDGTRLSIL.

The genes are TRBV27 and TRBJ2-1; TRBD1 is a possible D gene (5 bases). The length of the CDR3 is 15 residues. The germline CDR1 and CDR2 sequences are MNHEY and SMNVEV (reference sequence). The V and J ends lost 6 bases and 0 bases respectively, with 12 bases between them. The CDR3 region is CASSFTGCSYNEQFF. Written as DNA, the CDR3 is TGTGCCAGCAGCTTCACAGGATGCTCCTACAATGAGCAGTTCTTC.

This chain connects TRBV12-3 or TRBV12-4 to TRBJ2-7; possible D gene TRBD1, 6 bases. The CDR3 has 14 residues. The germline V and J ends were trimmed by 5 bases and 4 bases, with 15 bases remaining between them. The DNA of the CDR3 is TGTGCCAGCAGTCCAGGGGTCCACCCATACGAGCAGTACTTC. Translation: CASSPGVHPYEQYF.

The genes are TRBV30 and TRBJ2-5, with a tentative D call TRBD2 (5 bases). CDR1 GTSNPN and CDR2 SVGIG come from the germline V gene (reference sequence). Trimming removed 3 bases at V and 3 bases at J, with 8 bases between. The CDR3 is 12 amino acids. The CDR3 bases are TGTGCCTGGAGGGGAGCCGAAGAGACCCAGTACTTC. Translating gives CAWRGAEETQYF.

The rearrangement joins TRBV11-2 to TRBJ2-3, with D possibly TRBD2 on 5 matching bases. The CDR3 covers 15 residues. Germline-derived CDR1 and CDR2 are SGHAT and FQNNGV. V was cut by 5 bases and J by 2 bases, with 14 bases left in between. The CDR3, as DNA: TGTGCCAGCAGCCCCCAAGGGAGCGACACAGATACGCAGTATTTT. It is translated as CASSPQGSDTDTQYF.

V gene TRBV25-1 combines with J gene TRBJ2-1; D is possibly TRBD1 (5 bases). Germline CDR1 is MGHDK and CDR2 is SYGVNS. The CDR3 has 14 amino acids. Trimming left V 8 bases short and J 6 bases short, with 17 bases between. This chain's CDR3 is CASDWGNSGNEQFF. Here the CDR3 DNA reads TGTGCCAGCGACTGGGGCAATTCGGGCAATGAGCAGTTCTTC.

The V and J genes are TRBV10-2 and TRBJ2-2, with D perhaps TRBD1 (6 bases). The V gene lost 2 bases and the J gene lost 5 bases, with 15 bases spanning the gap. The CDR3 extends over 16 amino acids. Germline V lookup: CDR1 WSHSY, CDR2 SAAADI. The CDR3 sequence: CASSEGPAGETGELFF. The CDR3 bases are TGCGCCAGCAGTGAGGGTCCGGCAGGGGAAACCGGGGAGCTGTTTTTT.

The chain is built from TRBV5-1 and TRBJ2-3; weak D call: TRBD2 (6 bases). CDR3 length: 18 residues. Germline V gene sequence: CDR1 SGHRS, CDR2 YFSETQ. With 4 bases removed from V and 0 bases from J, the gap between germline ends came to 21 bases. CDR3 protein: CASSPTEVAGSSTDTQYF. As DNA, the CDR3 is TGCGCCAGCAGCCCTACCGAGGTCGCGGGGTCAAGCACAGATACGCAGTATTTT.

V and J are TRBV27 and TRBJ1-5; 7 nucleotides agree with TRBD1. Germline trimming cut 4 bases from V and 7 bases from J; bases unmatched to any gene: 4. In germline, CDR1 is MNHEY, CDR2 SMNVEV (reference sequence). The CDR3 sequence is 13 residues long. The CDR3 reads CASSSGDSQPQHF. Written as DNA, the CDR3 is TGTGCCAGCAGTTCGGGGGACAGCCAGCCCCAGCATTTT.

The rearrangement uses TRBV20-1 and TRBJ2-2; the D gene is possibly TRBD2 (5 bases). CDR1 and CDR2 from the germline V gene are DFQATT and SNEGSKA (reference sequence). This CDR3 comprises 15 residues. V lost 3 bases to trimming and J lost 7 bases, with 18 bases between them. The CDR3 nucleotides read TGCAGTGCTAGTAGTTGGTCCGGGAAGGTCGGGGAGCTGTTTTTT. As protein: CSASSWSGKVGELFF.

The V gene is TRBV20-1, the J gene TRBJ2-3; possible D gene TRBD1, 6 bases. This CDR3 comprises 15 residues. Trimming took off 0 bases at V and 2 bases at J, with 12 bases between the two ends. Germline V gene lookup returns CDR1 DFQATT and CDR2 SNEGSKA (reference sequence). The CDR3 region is CSARDRQELTDTQYF. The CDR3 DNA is TGCAGTGCTAGAGATAGACAGGAACTCACAGATACGCAGTATTTT.

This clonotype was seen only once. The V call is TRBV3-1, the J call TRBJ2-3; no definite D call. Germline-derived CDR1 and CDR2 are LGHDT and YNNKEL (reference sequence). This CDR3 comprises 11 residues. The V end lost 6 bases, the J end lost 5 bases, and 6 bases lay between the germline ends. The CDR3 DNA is TGTGCCAGCAGGGTTGAAGATACGCAGTATTTT. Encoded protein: CASRVEDTQYF.

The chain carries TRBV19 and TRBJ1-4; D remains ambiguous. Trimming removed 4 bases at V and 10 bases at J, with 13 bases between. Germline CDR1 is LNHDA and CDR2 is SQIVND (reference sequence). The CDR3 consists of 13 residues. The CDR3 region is CASSSSLEGKLFF. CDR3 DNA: TGTGCCAGTAGTAGCTCTCTGGAGGGAAAACTGTTTTTT.

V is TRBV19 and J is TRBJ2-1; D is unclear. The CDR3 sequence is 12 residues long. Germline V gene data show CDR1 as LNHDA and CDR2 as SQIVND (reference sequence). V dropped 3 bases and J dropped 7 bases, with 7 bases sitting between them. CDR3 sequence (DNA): TGTGCCAGTAGTATCGGTTGGAATGAGCAGTTCTTC. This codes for CASSIGWNEQFF.

The CDR3 reads CATSFWGNTGELFF. The CDR3 DNA follows: TGTGCCACCAGTTTTTGGGGGAACACCGGGGAGCTGTTTTTT. V and J are TRBV24-1 and TRBJ2-2; the D is unclear. Between the trimmed V and J ends, which lost 6 bases and 1 base, there was a span of 8 bases. CDR1 is KGHDR and CDR2 is SFDVKD in the germline V gene. The CDR3 loop spans 14 amino acids.

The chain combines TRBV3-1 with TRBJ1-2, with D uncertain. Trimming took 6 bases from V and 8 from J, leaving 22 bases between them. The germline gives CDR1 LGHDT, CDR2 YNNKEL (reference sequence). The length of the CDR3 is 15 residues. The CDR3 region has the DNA TGTGCCAGCAGTCAATCGGCTACCGGTTGGGAAGGCTACACCTTC. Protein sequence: CASSQSATGWEGYTF.

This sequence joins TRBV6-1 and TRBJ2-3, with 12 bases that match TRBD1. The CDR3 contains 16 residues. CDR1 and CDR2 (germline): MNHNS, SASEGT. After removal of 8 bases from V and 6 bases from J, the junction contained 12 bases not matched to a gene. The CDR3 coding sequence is TGTGCCAGCGGGATAAAGGGACAGGGGGCGAGGGATACGCAGTATTTT. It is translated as CASGIKGQGARDTQYF.

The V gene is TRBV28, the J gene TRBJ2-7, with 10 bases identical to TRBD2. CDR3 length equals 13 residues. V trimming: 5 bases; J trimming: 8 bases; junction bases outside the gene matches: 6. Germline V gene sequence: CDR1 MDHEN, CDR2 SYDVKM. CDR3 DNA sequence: TGTGCCAGCAGTCTAGCGGGAGTACACAAGCAGTACTTC. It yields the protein CASSLAGVHKQYF.

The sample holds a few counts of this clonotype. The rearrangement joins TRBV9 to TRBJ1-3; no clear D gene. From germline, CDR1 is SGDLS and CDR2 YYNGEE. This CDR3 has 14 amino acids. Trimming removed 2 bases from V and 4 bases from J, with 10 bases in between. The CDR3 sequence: CASSVTEYGNTIYF. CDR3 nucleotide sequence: TGTGCCAGCAGCGTTACGGAGTACGGAAACACCATATATTTT.

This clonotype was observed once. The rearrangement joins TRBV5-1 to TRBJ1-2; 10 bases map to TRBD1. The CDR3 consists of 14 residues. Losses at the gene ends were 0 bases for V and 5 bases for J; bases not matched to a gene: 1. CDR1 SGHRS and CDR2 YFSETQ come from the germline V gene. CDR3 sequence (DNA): TGCGCCAGCAGCTTGGAGGGACAGGGGTATGGCTACACCTTC. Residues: CASSLEGQGYGYTF.

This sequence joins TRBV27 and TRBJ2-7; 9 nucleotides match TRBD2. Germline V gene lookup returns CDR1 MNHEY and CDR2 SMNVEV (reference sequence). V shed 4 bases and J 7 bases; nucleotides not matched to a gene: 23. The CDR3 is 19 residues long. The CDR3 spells CASSSPPNPQRGRVWEQYF. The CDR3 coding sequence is TGTGCCAGCAGTTCCCCTCCCAACCCCCAGCGCGGGAGGGTGTGGGAGCAGTACTTC.

In DNA form, the CDR3 reads TGTGCCAGTAGCCGACAGGGCCGAGATGAGCAGTTCTTC. Translating it yields CASSRQGRDEQFF. The chain employs TRBV19 and TRBJ2-1; 7 positions match TRBD1. Germline V gene sequence: CDR1 LNHDA, CDR2 SQIVND (reference sequence). V dropped 6 bases and J dropped 8; count of bases not matched to a gene: 7. The CDR3 sequence is 13 residues long.